This passage covers 13 T cell receptor beta chains from one sample sequenced in a study of blood T cell repertoires in COVID-19 (dated by TCRdb to the early 2020s). The library was built by means of the immunoSEQ multiplex PCR assay. The clones in this table, taken by TCRdb from immuneACCESS, are in-frame only. Not every clone is retained; where verified, under half of the shortfall comes from an unresolved V gene, and the cause of the rest is unknown. This sample gives 200,000 to 250,000 clones in total; around 86% of them show up just once. In total, the top ten clones hold approximately 2% of the sample. Sequenced material: PBMCs or T cells enriched from blood (not recorded which). These receptor sequences come from a woman aged 45-65 years who had recovered from COVID-19.

V is TRBV7-3 and J is TRBJ2-2; 8 positions match TRBD2. The CDR3 is 16 amino acids. CDR1 and CDR2 (germline): SGHTA, FQGTGA. Trimming cost V 1 base and J 5 bases; bases outside gene matches: 6. The CDR3: CASSLSGGRRTGELFF. The CDR3 DNA is TGTGCCAGCAGCTTAAGTGGCGGGAGGAGGACCGGGGAGCTGTTTTTT. Looking up the rest from reference TRBV7-3 and TRBJ2-2 gives the full variable domain: GAGVSQTPSNKVTEKGKYVELRCDPISGHTALYWYRQSLGQGPEFLIYFQGTGAADDSGLPNDRFFAVRPEGSVSTLKIQRTERGDSAVYLCASSLSGGRRTGELFFGEGSRLTVL.

J is TRBJ1-1 and V is TRBV19; no clear D gene. This CDR3 is built from 14 residues. The germline CDR1 and CDR2 sequences are LNHDA and SQIVND (reference sequence). Trimming took off 3 bases at V and 1 base at J, with 9 bases between the two ends. The CDR3 region is CASSITVANTEAFF. CDR3 DNA: TGTGCCAGTAGTATTACCGTAGCGAACACTGAAGCTTTCTTT. Full variable domain (missing parts from reference TRBV19 and TRBJ1-1): DGGITQSPKYLFRKEGQNVTLSCEQNLNHDAMYWYRQDPGQGLRLIYYSQIVNDFQKGDIAEGYSVSREKKESFPLTVTSAQKNPTAFYLCASSITVANTEAFFGQGTRLTVV.

This chain joins TRBV30 and TRBJ1-1; TRBD1 aligns across 7 bases. V dropped 8 bases and J dropped 0; count of bases not matched to a gene: 3. The CDR3 is 12 residues long. CDR1 and CDR2 (germline): GTSNPN, SVGIG (reference sequence). CDR3 in amino acids: CARGQLNTEAFF. The DNA for the CDR3 is TGTGCCAGGGGACAGTTGAACACTGAAGCTTTCTTT. Full variable domain (rest looked up from reference TRBV30 and TRBJ1-1): SQTIHQWPATLVQPVGSPLSLECTVEGTSNPNLYWYRQAAGRGLQLLFYSVGIGQISSEVPQNLSASRPQDRQFILSSKKLLLSDSGFYLCARGQLNTEAFFGQGTRLTVV.

The chain links TRBV19 to TRBJ1-3; D not certain. This CDR3 is built from 15 residues. Germline lookup yields CDR1 LNHDA and CDR2 SQIVND (reference sequence). V was pared by 1 base and J by 1 base, with 8 bases between. This CDR3 reads CASSIGTASGNTIYF. In DNA, the CDR3 is TGTGCCAGTAGTATAGGTACAGCTTCTGGAAACACCATATATTTT.

The V call is TRBV18, the J call TRBJ1-2; 7 nucleotides line up with TRBD1. This CDR3 is 15 amino acids long. The germline gives CDR1 KGHSH, CDR2 LQKENI. J lost 4 bases, V lost 4 bases, and 9 bases had no gene match. The CDR3 sequence is CASSLSGTDLYGYTF. Written as DNA, the CDR3 is TGTGCCAGCTCACTTTCCGGGACAGACCTCTATGGCTACACCTTC.

This clone was observed a single time. This rearrangement joins TRBV7-8 to TRBJ2-1; possible D gene TRBD2, 5 bases. Trimming pared 1 base from V and 4 bases from J, leaving 11 bases between. The V gene's germline CDR1 is SGHVS and CDR2 FQNEAQ. This CDR3 is built from 15 residues. For the CDR3, the DNA is TGTGCCAGCAGCTTAGTGACGGGAAAATACAATGAGCAGTTCTTC. It translates to CASSLVTGKYNEQFF. The entire variable domain, with the rest obtained from reference TRBV7-8 and TRBJ2-1, is as follows: GAGVSQSPRYKVAKRGQDVALRCDPISGHVSLFWYQQALGQGPEFLTYFQNEAQLDKSGLPSDRFFAERPEGSVSTLKIQRTQQEDSAVYLCASSLVTGKYNEQFFGPGTRLTVL.

J is TRBJ2-1 and V is TRBV20-1; 11 bases are a match to TRBD1. CDR3 length: 17 amino acids. The germline gives CDR1 DFQATT, CDR2 SNEGSKA (reference sequence). J gave up 0 bases and V 3 bases, and 7 bases lay outside the gene matches. This CDR3 is CSASDSGTGGSYNEQFF. The CDR3 DNA sequence: TGCAGTGCTAGTGATTCAGGGACAGGGGGCTCCTACAATGAGCAGTTCTTC.

V gene TRBV5-1 combines with J gene TRBJ1-1; TRBD1 might be the D (5 bases). The germline CDR1 and CDR2 sequences are SGHRS and YFSETQ. The V gene lost 2 bases and the J gene lost 1 base, with 6 bases spanning the gap. The CDR3 is made up of 13 amino acids. CDR3 coding DNA: TGCGCCAGCAGCTTACAGGAGAACACTGAAGCTTTCTTT. It encodes CASSLQENTEAFF.

In its sample, this clone was seen once. The chain recombines TRBV2 with TRBJ1-5; D is perhaps TRBD1 (5 bases). This CDR3 has 15 residues. Trimming left V 0 bases short and J 6 bases short, with 12 bases between. CDR1 and CDR2 from the germline V gene are SNHLY and FYNNEI. CDR3 DNA sequence: TGTGCCAGCAGTGAAGCGCTTGGGAGGGGTCAGCCCCAGCATTTT. It is translated as CASSEALGRGQPQHF.

V is TRBV7-2 and J is TRBJ1-1; D unclear. Germline CDR1 is SGHTA and CDR2 is FQGNSA. Trimming removed 4 bases from V and 8 bases from J, with 14 bases in between. This CDR3 contains 13 residues. As DNA, the CDR3 is TGTGCCAGCAGCTCCCCTCTACGGAGGGAAGCTTTCTTT. Amino acids: CASSSPLRREAFF.

The chain recombines TRBV19 with TRBJ1-3; TRBD1 matches at 10 bases. In germline, CDR1 is LNHDA, CDR2 SQIVND (reference sequence). This CDR3 is 19 amino acids long. The J segment lost 3 bases and the V segment lost 5 bases, leaving 16 bases of the junction unmatched. DNA of the CDR3: TGTGCCAGTAGTGGGTCCGGGACAGGGGCCTTCAGTTTTGGAAACACCATATATTTT. It encodes CASSGSGTGAFSFGNTIYF.

This rearrangement joins TRBV4-3 to TRBJ1-3; possibly TRBD1 for D (6 bases). Trimming left V 4 bases short and J 0 bases short, with 13 bases between. CDR1 and CDR2 (germline): LGHNA, YSLEER. The CDR3 spans 16 residues. CDR3 nucleotides: TGCGCCAGCAGCCGAGAAGGGGGTAACTCTGGAAACACCATATATTTT. Amino acid sequence: CASSREGGNSGNTIYF.

This chain links TRBV14 with TRBJ1-4; D is ambiguous. V lost 1 base and J lost 4, with 13 bases in between. The CDR3 is 16 residues long. The germline CDR1 and CDR2 sequences are SGHDN and FVKESK. The CDR3 DNA reads TGTGCCAGCAGCCAAGTCGCGTACAGAATTAATGAAAAACTGTTTTTT. Its protein is CASSQVAYRINEKLFF.